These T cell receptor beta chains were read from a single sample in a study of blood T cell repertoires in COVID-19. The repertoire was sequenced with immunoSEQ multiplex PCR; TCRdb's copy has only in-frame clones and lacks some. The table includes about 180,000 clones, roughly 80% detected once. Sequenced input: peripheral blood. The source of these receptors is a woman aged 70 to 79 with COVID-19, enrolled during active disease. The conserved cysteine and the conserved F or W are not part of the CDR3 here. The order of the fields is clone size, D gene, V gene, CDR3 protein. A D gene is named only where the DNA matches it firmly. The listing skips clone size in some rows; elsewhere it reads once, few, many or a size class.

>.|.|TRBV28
ASSLVRGSSNQPQH
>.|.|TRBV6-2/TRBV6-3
ASRPNSAINYGYT
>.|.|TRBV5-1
ASSLAQNTGELF
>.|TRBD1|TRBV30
AWRGTGGSNNSPLH
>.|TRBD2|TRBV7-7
ASSLGLAGAHEQY
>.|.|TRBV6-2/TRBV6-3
ASSYSDLGTEAF
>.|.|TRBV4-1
ASSQDPTGARYGYT
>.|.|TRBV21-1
ASLNGGCSYNEQF
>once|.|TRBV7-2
ASSLFRRASYEQY
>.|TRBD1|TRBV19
ATVRTGASGANVLT
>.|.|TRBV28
ASSPSDRDSIEQY
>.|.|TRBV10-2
ASSERQTSNYGYT
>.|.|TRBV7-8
ASSQYTGEDEQF
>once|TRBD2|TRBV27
ASSFRSSGSIREGEQF
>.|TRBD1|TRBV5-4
ASSPGQGSTGELF
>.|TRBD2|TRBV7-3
ASSRGASGRLGTDTQY
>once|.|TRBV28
ASSLSRQGSGKLF
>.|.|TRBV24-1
ATSDPSYNEQF